These 29 T cell receptor beta chains were all obtained from the same sample, sequenced in a study of blood T cell repertoires in COVID-19. Sequencing was performed with immunoSEQ multiplex PCR; in TCRdb, only in-frame clones are kept and a portion is missing. The sample lists more than 200,000 clones; roughly 90% were seen once. Material: PBMCs or T cells enriched from blood (not recorded which). These receptors were collected from a woman aged 25-40 years who had recovered from COVID-19.

V gene TRBV7-2 combines with J gene TRBJ2-3; D is possibly TRBD2 (6 bases). V lost 7 bases, J lost 8 bases, and 10 bases lay in between. Germline-derived CDR1 and CDR2 are SGHTA and FQGNSA. The CDR3 has 11 residues. CDR3 nucleotide sequence: TGTGCCAGCACCCAGCGGGCTACGCAGTATTTT. It is translated as CASTQRATQYF.

This chain connects TRBV7-2 to TRBJ2-7; 9 positions agree with TRBD1. Germline CDR1 SGHTA, CDR2 FQGNSA. The ends lost 5 bases at V and 6 bases at J; junction bases unmatched: 8. The CDR3 totals 14 residues. CDR3 nucleotide sequence: TGTGCCAGCAGCCCCGGGGGACAGGGTGGCGAGCAGTACTTC. Its translation is CASSPGGQGGEQYF.

This chain joins TRBV7-8 and TRBJ1-5; a possible D gene is TRBD1 (5 bases). V was pared by 2 bases and J by 4 bases, with 15 bases between. The germline V gene encodes CDR1 SGHVS and CDR2 FQNEAQ. This CDR3 contains 16 residues. The CDR3: CASSLKVVTENQPQHF. The CDR3 DNA is TGTGCCAGCAGCTTAAAGGTAGTGACAGAGAATCAGCCCCAGCATTTT.

The chain couples TRBV28 to TRBJ1-1; 9 nucleotides agree with TRBD1. The CDR3 is made up of 14 amino acids. The V gene end was trimmed by 7 bases and the J gene end by 3 bases; junction bases not matched to a gene: 6. From germline, CDR1 is MDHEN and CDR2 SYDVKM. The CDR3 loop reads CASINTGGHTEAFF. Here the CDR3 DNA reads TGTGCCAGCATTAATACAGGGGGCCACACTGAAGCTTTCTTT.

The chain is built from TRBV11-3 and TRBJ2-5; 12 positions match TRBD2. The CDR3 runs to 15 residues. V shed 4 bases, J shed 4 bases, and the junction held 4 bases outside the gene matches. Germline V gene data show CDR1 as SGHNT and CDR2 as YENEEA. For the CDR3, the DNA is TGTGCCAGCAGCTCGCGGGGACTAGCGGGAGAGACCCAGTACTTC. Translated, it gives CASSSRGLAGETQYF.

This clone occurred once. V gene TRBV11-2 combines with J gene TRBJ2-7; 13 bases agree with TRBD2. The CDR3 covers 16 residues. Per germline, CDR1 SGHAT and CDR2 FQNNGV. V was clipped by 3 bases and J by 5 bases; unmatched bases: 7. In nucleotides, the CDR3 is TGTGCCAGCAGCTTCGTTCTGGGACTAGCGGGAAACGAGCAGTACTTC. The encoded protein is CASSFVLGLAGNEQYF.

This clone was picked up one time. The CDR3 reads CSVEPGAGAWNNEQFF. In DNA, the CDR3 is TGCAGCGTTGAACCTGGCGCGGGGGCTTGGAACAATGAGCAGTTCTTC. The genes are TRBV29-1 and TRBJ2-1, with D perhaps TRBD2 (7 bases). V dropped 2 bases and J dropped 5 bases, with 19 bases sitting between them. Germline V gene sequence: CDR1 SQVTM, CDR2 ANQGSEA. The CDR3 covers 16 residues.

The V and J genes are TRBV27 and TRBJ1-6; 7 bases align to TRBD1. Germline CDR1 reads MNHEY; CDR2 reads SMNVEV (reference sequence). The CDR3 extends over 15 amino acids. Trimming removed 2 bases from V and 10 bases from J; junction bases left unmatched: 8. The CDR3 loop is CASSLPRQGWSPLHF. The CDR3 DNA reads as TGTGCCAGCAGTTTACCTCGACAGGGATGGTCACCCCTCCACTTT.

V is TRBV19 and J is TRBJ2-2; possibly TRBD2 for D (6 bases). The V gene's germline CDR1 is LNHDA and CDR2 SQIVND (reference sequence). CDR3 length: 13 residues. V lost 10 bases and J lost 6, with 15 bases in between. The CDR3 loop reads CATSDSGAGELFF. The CDR3 nucleotides read TGTGCCACCAGCGATAGCGGTGCCGGGGAGCTGTTTTTT.

This clone was seen only a few times. This chain uses TRBV6-5 with TRBJ1-1; unclear D gene. The V gene lost 6 bases and the J gene lost 5 bases, with 10 bases spanning the gap. The CDR3 has 12 amino acids. Germline-derived CDR1 and CDR2 are MNHEY and SVGAGI. In DNA, the CDR3 is TGTGCCAGCAGCCGCCGGAGTACTGAAGCTTTCTTT. This gives the protein CASSRRSTEAFF.

V gene TRBV7-9 combines with J gene TRBJ1-2; D not certain. This CDR3 comprises 14 residues. Between the trimmed V and J ends, which lost 6 bases and 6 bases, there was a span of 17 bases. Germline V gene data show CDR1 as SEHNR and CDR2 as FQNEAQ (reference sequence). CDR3 nucleotides: TGTGCCAGCAGGTCCCGACGCGGAGGACATGGCTACACCTTC. This sequence encodes CASRSRRGGHGYTF. The full variable domain, completed using reference TRBV7-9 and TRBJ1-2, is DTGVSQNPRHKITKRGQNVTFRCDPISEHNRLYWYRQTLGQGPEFLTYFQNEAQLEKSRLLSDRFSAERPKGSFSTLEIQRTEQGDSAMYLCASRSRRGGHGYTFGSGTRLTVV.

The genes are TRBV27 and TRBJ1-6; D is undetermined. Germline assignment: CDR1 MNHEY and CDR2 SMNVEV (reference sequence). The V end lost 8 bases, the J end lost 3 bases, and 14 bases lay between the germline ends. The CDR3 contains 15 residues. The CDR3 DNA reads TGTGCCAGCTCGACCCCCCGGGGCTATAATTCACCCCTCCACTTT. Encoded protein: CASSTPRGYNSPLHF.

The chain is built from TRBV9 and TRBJ1-1; D unclear. With 6 bases removed from V and 7 bases from J, the gap between germline ends came to 16 bases. This CDR3 has 13 residues. CDR1 and CDR2 (germline): SGDLS, YYNGEE. The CDR3 nucleotides are TGTGCCAGCACAGACCCCGCGGCGGGTGAAGCTTTCTTT. This translates into CASTDPAAGEAFF.

This chain connects TRBV5-4 to TRBJ2-5, with D uncertain. Germline CDR1 SGHNT, CDR2 YYREEE (reference sequence). Trimming left V 4 bases short and J 0 bases short, with 7 bases between. The CDR3 has 13 residues. The CDR3 sequence is CASSPPYQETQYF. CDR3 DNA sequence: TGTGCCAGCAGCCCCCCGTACCAAGAGACCCAGTACTTC.

This chain uses TRBV28 with TRBJ2-7, with D perhaps matching TRBD2 (6 bases). V shed 1 base and J shed 0 bases, with 7 bases lying between them. CDR3 size: 14 residues. Germline assignment: CDR1 MDHEN and CDR2 SYDVKM. CDR3 loop: CASSLLADSYEQYF. The CDR3 region has the DNA TGTGCCAGCAGTTTATTAGCGGACTCCTACGAGCAGTACTTC. The full variable domain, in which reference TRBV28 and TRBJ2-7 provide the parts outside the CDR3, is DVKVTQSSRYLVKRTGEKVFLECVQDMDHENMFWYRQDPGLGLRLIYFSYDVKMKEKGDIPEGYSVSREKKERFSLILESASTNQTSMYLCASSLLADSYEQYFGPGTRLTVT.

The gene calls are TRBV5-1 and TRBJ2-1, with TRBD2 matching over 10 bases. V dropped 2 bases and J dropped 1; count of bases not matched to a gene: 9. Germline-derived CDR1 and CDR2 are SGHRS and YFSETQ. This CDR3 contains 18 residues. The CDR3 nucleotides are TGCGCCAGCAGCTTCCGCCCCAGAGCGGGAGGGTCCTACAATGAGCAGTTCTTC. Its protein product is CASSFRPRAGGSYNEQFF.

CDR3 sequence reads: CASSKSTGAGYTF. The CDR3 DNA sequence: TGTGCCAGCAGCAAGTCGACAGGGGCTGGCTACACCTTC. The chain has TRBV6-5 and TRBJ1-2; 8 bases match TRBD1. The length of the CDR3 is 13 residues. Germline values: CDR1 MNHEY, CDR2 SVGAGI. After removal of 6 bases from V and 7 bases from J, the junction contained 7 bases not matched to a gene.

The V and J genes are TRBV7-9 and TRBJ1-5; 12 bases are shared with TRBD1. This CDR3 contains 19 residues. CDR1 is SEHNR, CDR2 FQNEAQ, per germline (reference sequence). V was clipped by 2 bases and J by 2 bases; unmatched bases: 10. The CDR3 protein is CASSLYSGQGASGNQPQHF. The DNA of the CDR3 is TGTGCCAGCAGCTTATATTCGGGACAGGGGGCTTCGGGCAATCAGCCCCAGCATTTT.

The chain couples TRBV6-5 to TRBJ1-2, with a tentative D call TRBD1 (5 bases). V lost 2 bases and J lost 1, with 11 bases in between. This CDR3 contains 15 residues. CDR1 and CDR2 from the germline V gene are MNHEY and SVGAGI. DNA for the CDR3: TGTGCCAGCAGTTACGGGGCAGGAATTAACTATGGCTACACCTTC. It codes for CASSYGAGINYGYTF.

DNA of the CDR3: TGTGCCAGCTCACCAGACAGGGGATACGAAGGCACTGAAGCTTTCTTT. As protein: CASSPDRGYEGTEAFF. The chain is built from TRBV18 and TRBJ1-1; the match to TRBD1 covers 8 bases. CDR3 length: 16 residues. Germline values: CDR1 KGHSH, CDR2 LQKENI. Trimming at V came to 2 bases and at J to 4 bases, leaving 9 bases not matched to a gene.

The chain links TRBV24-1 to TRBJ2-1; 9 nucleotides line up with TRBD2. The CDR3 has 16 amino acids. Germline V gene sequence: CDR1 KGHDR, CDR2 SFDVKD. Trimming took 5 bases from V and 7 from J; bases not matched to a gene: 11. CDR3 protein: CATSAVPGTSINEQFF. CDR3 in DNA: TGTGCCACCAGTGCGGTCCCCGGGACTAGCATTAATGAGCAGTTCTTC.

The CDR3 coding sequence is TGTGCCAGCAGCTTCGACAGGGTTGGGAATTCACCCCTCCACTTT. Translation: CASSFDRVGNSPLHF. The V and J genes are TRBV7-6 and TRBJ1-6; 7 bases are shared with TRBD1. With V trimmed by 3 bases and J by 7 bases, 6 bases remained unmatched. The CDR3 runs 15 residues. Germline V CDR1 and CDR2: SGHVS, FNYEAQ.

This sequence joins TRBV12-3 or TRBV12-4 and TRBJ2-7; D gene unclear. The CDR3 loop spans 11 amino acids. V was trimmed by 1 base and J by 6 bases, leaving 4 bases between them. The CDR3 nucleotides read TGTGCCAGCAGTTTAGGGCCCGAGCAGTACTTC. Translating it yields CASSLGPEQYF.

The table lists this clone with a few counts. V and J are TRBV29-1 and TRBJ1-2; D is unresolved. CDR1 and CDR2 from the germline V gene are SQVTM and ANQGSEA. The CDR3 is made up of 11 amino acids. With 3 bases removed from V and 4 bases from J, the gap between germline ends came to 6 bases. The CDR3 loop is CSVDRSYGYTF. CDR3 bases: TGCAGCGTTGACAGGTCCTATGGCTACACCTTC. Full variable domain (rest looked up from reference TRBV29-1 and TRBJ1-2): SAVISQKPSRDICQRGTSLTIQCQVDSQVTMMFWYRQQPGQSLTLIATANQGSEATYESGFVIDKFPISRPNLTFSTLTVSNMSPEDSSIYLCSVDRSYGYTFGSGTRLTVV.

The CDR3 loop is CASSDPGGTEAFF. The CDR3, as DNA: TGTGCCAGCAGCGACCCAGGGGGCACTGAAGCTTTCTTT. This rearrangement joins TRBV7-2 to TRBJ1-1; TRBD1 agrees at 7 bases. J was trimmed by 4 bases and V by 5 bases; bases with no gene match: 4. Germline V gives CDR1 SGHTA, CDR2 FQGNSA. This CDR3 has 13 amino acids. Based on the CDR3 plus reference TRBV7-2 and TRBJ1-1, the full variable domain is GAGVSQSPSNKVTEKGKDVELRCDPISGHTALYWYRQSLGQGLEFLIYFQGNSAPDKSGLPSDRFSAERTGGSVSTLTIQRTQQEDSAVYLCASSDPGGTEAFFGQGTRLTVV.

The chain employs TRBV2 and TRBJ1-3, with D possibly being TRBD1 (6 bases). Trimming took 2 bases from V and 0 from J, leaving 11 bases between them. Germline V gene sequence: CDR1 SNHLY, CDR2 FYNNEI. The CDR3 spans 16 residues. The DNA for the CDR3 is TGTGCCAGCAGTGAAACGCAGGGGTCCTCTGGAAACACCATATATTTT. This encodes CASSETQGSSGNTIYF.

The chain links TRBV28 to TRBJ2-1; TRBD2 matches 13 bases. CDR3 length: 17 residues. V shed 3 bases and J 9 bases; nucleotides not matched to a gene: 11. Germline CDR1 and CDR2: MDHEN and SYDVKM. The CDR3: CASSLGTSGIRIPEQFF. For the CDR3, the DNA is TGTGCCAGCAGTTTGGGGACTAGCGGGATCCGAATCCCTGAGCAGTTCTTC.

This rearrangement joins TRBV6-2 or TRBV6-3 to TRBJ2-3; D is perhaps TRBD2 (6 bases). The germline V gene has CDR1 MNHEY and CDR2 SVGEGT. The CDR3 sequence is 20 residues long. V gave up 4 bases and J gave up 2 bases, with 28 bases separating them. The CDR3 region is CASSFVFEQDQRADTDTQYF. The CDR3 DNA sequence: TGTGCCAGCAGTTTTGTATTTGAACAGGACCAGCGGGCTGACACAGATACGCAGTATTTT.

The rearrangement uses TRBV5-1 and TRBJ2-1; D remains unclear. Trimming left V 0 bases short and J 7 bases short, with 11 bases between. This CDR3 spans 14 amino acids. CDR1 and CDR2 (germline): SGHRS, YFSETQ. This CDR3 reads CASSLGASLNEQFF. For the CDR3, the DNA is TGCGCCAGCAGCTTGGGGGCAAGTTTGAATGAGCAGTTCTTC. The full variable domain, completed using reference TRBV5-1 and TRBJ2-1, is KAGVTQTPRYLIKTRGQQVTLSCSPISGHRSVSWYQQTPGQGLQFLFEYFSETQRNKGNFPGRFSGRQFSNSRSEMNVSTLELGDSALYLCASSLGASLNEQFFGPGTRLTVL.